This T cell receptor beta chain came from a study of T-cell reconstitution after alpha-beta-depleted transplantation in children. Whole-study results and caveats: Hyperexpanded clones declined; after one year, newly produced T cells mostly supplied diversity. Several hundred expanded graft clones reportedly supplied alpha-beta T cells about two months after transplant.

The germline V gene encodes CDR1 MNHEY and CDR2 SVGAGI. This CDR3 has 14 amino acids. V was trimmed by 4 bases and J by 2 bases, leaving 11 bases between them. This clonotype showed up just a few times. What it recognizes is unknown. Preparation of the TCRbeta library was carried out with unique molecular identifiers. TCRdb independently ran MiXCR on the PCR reads; one entry per CDR3 protein. The data contain over 200,000 distinct CDR3 sequences, under 8.5% of them seen just once; the ten biggest clones take up approximately 34%. The sequencing used PBMCs, mostly from graft donor cells, collected 360 days after TCRalphabeta/CD19-depleted stem cell transplant. This chain connects TRBV6-5 to TRBJ2-5; TRBD1 might be the D (6 bases). The clonotype originates from a male patient aged 2-10 years who had a stem cell transplant for acute myeloid leukemia, so the T cells may come from the graft donor. Here the CDR3 reads CASSFQGYQETQYF. As DNA, the CDR3 is TGTGCCAGCAGTTTCCAGGGGTATCAAGAGACCCAGTACTTC.